The clone carrying this T cell receptor (beta chain) was picked up a small number of times. The antigen is not known. The data derive from a study of identical twins' blood T cells. General study results and limits: Shared CDR3 clonotype counts tracked mainly the product of cloneset sizes. Out-of-frame TCRbeta clonotypes reportedly had markedly more similar V usage in twins than unrelated donors.

Three pairs of healthy female monozygous twins were the donors. Per the authors' pipeline: Each donor had about 90,000 to nearly 550,000 clonotypes. TCRdb reprocessed the 5' RACE reads with MiXCR, giving one entry per CDR3 protein. TCRdb's processing, not the authors', yielded these V and J calls. The profile shows 350,000 to 400,000 distinct CDR3 sequences, about 28% of them singletons. The germline V and J ends were trimmed by 2 bases and 4 bases, with 18 bases remaining between them. The CDR3 has 16 residues. Germline V gives CDR1 SGDLS, CDR2 YYNGEE. V and J are TRBV9 and TRBJ1-2, with unresolved D. Sequences were obtained from PBMCs. The clonotype comes from a woman aged 18 to 49 in good health. CDR3 sequence (DNA): TGTGCCAGCAGCGTGGGTATCGCGGGGAGAGCCTATGGCTACACCTTC. It is translated as CASSVGIAGRAYGYTF. The full variable domain, completed using reference TRBV9 and TRBJ1-2, is DSGVTQTPKHLITATGQRVTLRCSPRSGDLSVYWYQQSLDQGLQFLIQYYNGEERAKGNILERFSAQQFPDLHSELNLSSLELGDSALYFCASSVGIAGRAYGYTFGSGTRLTVV.